This T cell receptor beta chain derives from a study of human T cells and chemical hapten exposure. The time point here: pre-sensitization, week 0. Treatment here: therapeutic diphenylcyclopropenone sensitization with weekly scalp DPC. Note on this clonotype: The antigen remains undetermined.

Study findings and constraints: Unchanged with DPC sensitization were TCRs above 1 in 1000 frequency. While controls formed fewer of them, expanded TCRs formed significantly more large CDR3 similarity clusters.

TCRdb redid the calling of the RACE reads with MiXCR, one entry per CDR3 protein. In the table there are over 70,000 distinct CDR3 sequences, less than 15% of which are singletons. The V end lost 0 bases, the J end lost 4 bases, and 6 bases lay between the germline ends. CDR1 MNHEY and CDR2 SVGAGI come from the germline V gene. CDR3 length: 13 residues. The clonotype comes from a woman aged 45-59 years with alopecia areata. Some clones in this sample may be carry-over from other donors' samples. The sequenced sample was whole blood, obtained in connection with sensitization to the hapten diphenylcyclopropenone (DPC). This chain connects TRBV6-5 to TRBJ1-2; D is unclear. The CDR3 DNA reads as TGTGCCAGCAGTTACTCGAATGGCTATGGCTACACCTTC. It is translated as CASSYSNGYGYTF.